This T cell receptor beta chain was obtained from a study of blood T cell repertoires in COVID-19. V was cut by 3 bases and J by 4 bases, with 9 bases left in between. CDR1 SGHDN and CDR2 FVKESK come from the germline V gene. The CDR3 length is 13 residues. Some clones are missing from TCRdb's copy, which holds only in-frame ones; the method was immunoSEQ multiplex PCR. Among 110,000 or so clones, 85% were seen once, and the ten largest hold around 4.5%. This TCR derives from a man in his fifties or sixties with acute or convalescent COVID-19. Sequencing was carried out using peripheral blood. V usage is TRBV14 and J usage is TRBJ1-1; tentatively, D is TRBD1 (5 bases). CDR3 in amino acids: CASSHVGGTEAFF. DNA for the CDR3: TGTGCCAGCAGCCATGTGGGGGGCACTGAAGCTTTCTTT. The variable domain in full, with the rest retrieved from reference TRBV14 and TRBJ1-1, is EAGVTQFPSHSVIEKGQTVTLRCDPISGHDNLYWYRRVMGKEIKFLLHFVKESKQDESGMPNNRFLAERTGGTYSTLKVQPAELEDSGVYFCASSHVGGTEAFFGQGTRLTVV.